This paragraph reports one TCR beta chain. This specimen belongs to a study of blood T cell repertoires in COVID-19. Libraries were prepared by immunoSEQ multiplex PCR; TCRdb keeps only in-frame clonotypes and omits some of them. Of about 270,000 clones listed, just over 90% are singletons. The length of the CDR3 is 17 residues. CDR1 and CDR2 (germline): SGHNT, YYREEE (reference sequence). Trimming pared 4 bases from V and 8 bases from J, leaving 22 bases between. The chain is built from TRBV5-4 and TRBJ1-6, with D possibly being TRBD1 (5 bases). This TCR was recovered from a woman aged 40 to 50 with acute COVID-19. The sequenced sample consisted of PBMCs or T cells enriched from blood (not recorded which). The CDR3 nucleotides are TGTGCCAGCAGCCGGCCCGCGGGGGAGAAAGAGTATTCACCCCTCCACTTT. Its protein is CASSRPAGEKEYSPLHF. The full variable domain, its missing parts supplied by reference TRBV5-4 and TRBJ1-6, is ETGVTQSPTHLIKTRGQQVTLRCSSQSGHNTVSWYQQALGQGPQFIFQYYREEENGRGNFPPRFSGLQFPNYSSELNVNALELDDSALYLCASSRPAGEKEYSPLHFGNGTRLTVT.